This T cell receptor beta chain was recorded in a study of T cells in Graves' hyperthyroidism and ophthalmopathy. Among ophthalmopathy patients, the Clinical Activity Score reached at least 3, the NOSPECS grade reached at least 4, and duration remained under 3 months. Uncontrolled infection, other autoimmune disease, pregnancy or lactation disqualified patients from enrolment. The authors took PBMCs from 8 to 10 ml fresh peripheral blood. RNA transcripts gave rise to amplified TCR beta CDR3 regions. TCR CDR3 underwent first-round RT-PCR with the HTBI primer set. From the multiplex PCR reads, TCRdb called clonotypes with MiXCR, one entry per CDR3 protein. The table lists 490,000 or so distinct CDR3 sequences, less than 25% of them singletons. Study-level points and caveats: Most expanded thyroid clonotypes above 0.001 also appeared in blood.

The CDR3 runs to 15 residues. Germline trimming cut 2 bases from V and 4 bases from J; bases unmatched to any gene: 7. Germline V gene data show CDR1 as SGHTA and CDR2 as FQGNSA. This clonotype was recorded only once. What it binds is unknown. The TCR originated in a woman between 65 and 79 years old with Graves' ophthalmopathy. Sequencing was done on a sample of blood. This chain links TRBV7-2 with TRBJ2-5, with 7 bases that match TRBD2. CDR3 DNA sequence: TGTGCCAGCAGCTTATGGGCTAGCGGACCAGAGACCCAGTACTTC. Residues: CASSLWASGPETQYF.